This T cell receptor (beta chain) originates from a study of neurological immune-mediated disorders. V gave up 6 bases and J gave up 1 base, with 13 bases separating them. Germline V gene sequence: CDR1 DFQATT, CDR2 SNEGSKA (reference sequence). This CDR3 spans 13 amino acids. It was from 2 million PBMCs stored at -80 C that the unsorted libraries were obtained. This clonotype was recorded many times. The target antigen is unknown. Overall study findings and caveats: There were no CDR3 amino acid sequences shared by expanded clones across subjects, a result suggesting private repertoires in all groups. Patients with HTLV-1-associated myelopathy had the highest level of TCR clonal expansion, whereas patients with multiple sclerosis had the lowest level, falling beneath the level found in healthy controls.

The cDNA was generated by 5'RACE with 10-nucleotide random UMIs. TCRdb passed the 5' RACE reads through MiXCR, listing each CDR3 protein once. This table holds about 22,000 distinct CDR3 sequences, 10% found once. The receptor comes from a woman aged 55-69 years with HTLV-1-associated myelopathy (HAM/TSP). The rearrangement joins TRBV20-1 to TRBJ2-7, with D hard to call. Sequencing was carried out using PBMCs. This chain's CDR3 is CSAPRGGSYEQYF. The CDR3, as DNA: TGCAGTGCCCCACGCGGCGGATCCTACGAGCAGTACTTC.